The next 30 T cell receptor beta chains were all read from a single sample in a study of blood T cell repertoires in COVID-19. The assay was immunoSEQ multiplex PCR, and TCRdb's table has in-frame clones only and misses some. The data show 380,000 or so clones, 87% seen once. The specimen sequenced was PBMCs or T cells enriched from blood (not recorded which). The receptors come from a man aged 25 to 45 who had recovered from COVID-19.

This chain connects TRBV18 to TRBJ1-3, with TRBD1 matching 7 bases. The V gene end was trimmed by 6 bases and the J gene end by 2 bases; junction bases not matched to a gene: 4. Per germline, CDR1 KGHSH and CDR2 LQKENI. The CDR3 length is 14 residues. CDR3: CASSRDRAGNTIYF. In DNA form, the CDR3 reads TGTGCCAGCTCGCGCGACAGGGCTGGAAACACCATATATTTT.

V and J are TRBV2 and TRBJ2-2; D is perhaps TRBD2 (6 bases). The CDR3 covers 14 residues. Per the germline V gene, CDR1 is SNHLY and CDR2 is FYNNEI. V dropped 2 bases and J dropped 5 bases, with 9 bases sitting between them. CDR3 protein: CASSEFRETGELFF. CDR3 sequence (DNA): TGTGCCAGCAGTGAATTCCGGGAGACCGGGGAGCTGTTTTTT.

The chain recombines TRBV19 with TRBJ1-5; D gene unclear. Trimming took off 4 bases at V and 3 bases at J, with 10 bases between the two ends. The CDR3 contains 14 residues. Germline V gene lookup returns CDR1 LNHDA and CDR2 SQIVND (reference sequence). CDR3: CASSNREINQPQHF. For the CDR3, the DNA is TGTGCCAGTAGTAACCGGGAGATCAATCAGCCCCAGCATTTT. Looking up the rest from reference TRBV19 and TRBJ1-5 gives the full variable domain: DGGITQSPKYLFRKEGQNVTLSCEQNLNHDAMYWYRQDPGQGLRLIYYSQIVNDFQKGDIAEGYSVSREKKESFPLTVTSAQKNPTAFYLCASSNREINQPQHFGDGTRLSIL.

The chain links TRBV2 to TRBJ2-4; 8 nucleotides line up with TRBD1. Germline-derived CDR1 and CDR2 are SNHLY and FYNNEI. J gave up 1 base and V 11 bases, and 7 bases lay outside the gene matches. This CDR3 comprises 14 residues. Here the CDR3 reads CAGQGAPAKNIQYF. CDR3 coding DNA: TGTGCCGGTCAGGGGGCGCCGGCCAAAAACATTCAGTACTTC.

The chain carries TRBV7-2 and TRBJ1-1; 7 bases are a match to TRBD1. V shed 0 bases and J 0 bases; nucleotides not matched to a gene: 4. Germline CDR1 SGHTA, CDR2 FQGNSA. The CDR3 is 16 residues long. The CDR3: CASSLAGQNMNTEAFF. The CDR3 DNA is TGTGCCAGCAGCTTAGCGGGACAGAATATGAACACTGAAGCTTTCTTT.

This chain connects TRBV6-2 or TRBV6-3 to TRBJ1-5, with 9 bases lining up with TRBD1. CDR3 length: 14 amino acids. J was trimmed by 4 bases and V by 5 bases; bases with no gene match: 3. The germline V gene encodes CDR1 MNHEY and CDR2 SVGEGT. As DNA, the CDR3 is TGTGCCAGCAGTAAACAGGGGGCTAATCAGCCCCAGCATTTT. This gives the protein CASSKQGANQPQHF.

The V and J genes are TRBV4-1 and TRBJ2-5, with TRBD2 matching 12 bases. Unmatched junction bases numbered 7, after V lost 0 bases and J lost 2 bases. The CDR3 has 18 amino acids. CDR1 MGHRA and CDR2 YSYEKL come from the germline V gene. CDR3 in amino acids: CASSQESLAGGLQETQYF. CDR3 in DNA: TGCGCCAGCAGCCAAGAGTCGCTAGCGGGGGGGTTACAAGAGACCCAGTACTTC.

This clone has a single count. The chain combines TRBV7-9 with TRBJ1-2; tentatively, D is TRBD1 (6 bases). This CDR3 comprises 12 residues. V shed 5 bases and J shed 7 bases, with 11 bases lying between them. From germline, CDR1 is SEHNR and CDR2 FQNEAQ (reference sequence). The CDR3 region has the DNA TGTGCCAGCAGCACAAGGACAGTTGGCTACACCTTC. Protein: CASSTRTVGYTF.

V gene TRBV7-6 combines with J gene TRBJ1-5; a possible D gene is TRBD1 (6 bases). The CDR3 covers 16 residues. V shed 2 bases and J shed 6 bases, with 17 bases lying between them. CDR1 is SGHVS, CDR2 FNYEAQ, per germline. CDR3 in DNA: TGTGCCAGCAGCTTAAATTTTGGGGGCGCAGGTCAGCCCCAGCATTTT. It yields the protein CASSLNFGGAGQPQHF.

The chain uses TRBV27 and TRBJ1-5; D is ambiguous. The germline gives CDR1 MNHEY, CDR2 SMNVEV (reference sequence). V lost 2 bases, J lost 3 bases, and 8 bases lay in between. The CDR3 totals 14 residues. CDR3 region: CASSLGGYNQPQHF. The DNA for the CDR3 is TGTGCCAGCAGTTTAGGAGGCTACAATCAGCCCCAGCATTTT.

This chain links TRBV6-6 with TRBJ1-2, with 7 bases fitting TRBD1. This CDR3 is built from 14 residues. CDR1 is MNHNY, CDR2 SVGAGI, per germline (reference sequence). J was trimmed by 8 bases and V by 5 bases; bases with no gene match: 11. DNA for the CDR3: TGTGCCAGCAGTAGGGGACAGACCCCAGGGGGCTACACCTTC. This translates into CASSRGQTPGGYTF.

This clone occurred a few times. The CDR3, as DNA: TGCGCCAGCAGTGATAATCTCCGTGAAAAACTGTTTTTT. Translating gives CASSDNLREKLFF. The chain has TRBV10-1 and TRBJ1-4; D remains ambiguous. The CDR3 is 13 amino acids. The ends were cut back, 3 bases at V and 7 bases at J, with 9 bases in the middle. Germline assignment: CDR1 WNHNN and CDR2 SYGVQD (reference sequence).

V is TRBV7-3 and J is TRBJ1-2; D gene ambiguous. The CDR3 totals 16 residues. Germline lookup yields CDR1 SGHTA and CDR2 FQGTGA. Deletions cut 2 bases from V and 4 bases from J, with 17 bases between. CDR3 loop: CASSLEGSSFFYGYTF. DNA of the CDR3: TGTGCCAGCAGCTTAGAGGGTTCCAGTTTCTTCTATGGCTACACCTTC.

The chain employs TRBV11-2 and TRBJ1-2; 7 bases are a match to TRBD1. The CDR3 totals 13 residues. The germline V gene encodes CDR1 SGHAT and CDR2 FQNNGV. J gave up 8 bases and V 5 bases, and 8 bases lay outside the gene matches. CDR3 residues: CASSPADRDGYTF. The CDR3 DNA reads TGTGCCAGCAGCCCGGCAGACAGGGACGGCTACACCTTC. Full variable domain (rest looked up from reference TRBV11-2 and TRBJ1-2): EAGVAQSPRYKIIEKRQSVAFWCNPISGHATLYWYQQILGQGPKLLIQFQNNGVVDDSQLPKDRFSAERLKGVDSTLKIQPAKLEDSAVYLCASSPADRDGYTFGSGTRLTVV.

This sequence joins TRBV25-1 and TRBJ2-3, with 11 bases lining up with TRBD2. The CDR3 has 14 amino acids. Germline loops: CDR1 MGHDK, CDR2 SYGVNS. V shed 6 bases and J 5 bases; nucleotides not matched to a gene: 4. This chain's CDR3 is CASSLAGGGDTQYF. The CDR3 bases are TGTGCCAGCAGCCTAGCGGGGGGCGGAGATACGCAGTATTTT.

This sequence joins TRBV5-1 and TRBJ2-5, with 8 bases that match TRBD1. V trimming: 5 bases; J trimming: 5 bases; junction bases outside the gene matches: 5. This CDR3 is 13 amino acids long. CDR1 SGHRS and CDR2 YFSETQ come from the germline V gene. CDR3 nucleotide sequence: TGCGCCAGCAGTCCGGGACAGGTGGAGACCCAGTACTTC. The encoded protein is CASSPGQVETQYF. The whole variable domain, remainder taken from reference TRBV5-1 and TRBJ2-5, is KAGVTQTPRYLIKTRGQQVTLSCSPISGHRSVSWYQQTPGQGLQFLFEYFSETQRNKGNFPGRFSGRQFSNSRSEMNVSTLELGDSALYLCASSPGQVETQYFGPGTRLLVL.

This clone was seen more than once but under ten times. The chain combines TRBV7-3 with TRBJ2-7; 7 nucleotides line up with TRBD1. The germline V gene encodes CDR1 SGHTA and CDR2 FQGTGA. Germline trimming cut 2 bases from V and 1 base from J; bases unmatched to any gene: 8. The CDR3 covers 16 residues. The CDR3 spells CASSLGPQGSSYEQYF. The CDR3 nucleotides read TGTGCCAGCAGCTTAGGGCCACAGGGGAGTTCCTACGAGCAGTACTTC.

The V and J genes are TRBV6-2 or TRBV6-3 and TRBJ1-5, with TRBD1 matching over 7 bases. Trimming cost V 5 bases and J 5 bases; bases outside gene matches: 9. CDR1 is MNHEY, CDR2 SVGEGT, per germline. CDR3 length: 15 residues. This CDR3 is CASSRDRVRDQPQHF. In DNA form, the CDR3 reads TGTGCCAGCAGTAGAGACAGGGTAAGGGATCAGCCCCAGCATTTT.

The rearrangement joins TRBV30 to TRBJ2-7; TRBD1 is a possible D gene (6 bases). V gave up 0 bases and J gave up 4 bases, with 10 bases separating them. The CDR3 loop spans 13 amino acids. Germline V gene lookup returns CDR1 GTSNPN and CDR2 SVGIG (reference sequence). The CDR3 loop is CAWSVGTRYEQYF. In DNA, the CDR3 is TGTGCCTGGAGTGTTGGGACACGTTACGAGCAGTACTTC.

In DNA, the CDR3 is TGTGCCAGCAGAGAGACAATTCAGGGTAATTCACCCCTCCACTTT. Translation gives CASRETIQGNSPLHF. The chain couples TRBV3-1 (or the pseudogene TRBV3-2) to TRBJ1-6, with D possibly TRBD1 on 5 matching bases. The V end lost 6 bases, the J end lost 6 bases, and 15 bases lay between the germline ends. The length of the CDR3 is 15 residues. CDR1 LGHDT and CDR2 YNNKEL come from the germline V gene (reference sequence).

This clone showed up just once. The V gene is TRBV6-5, the J gene TRBJ1-2; 7 bases match TRBD1. This CDR3 is built from 12 residues. After removal of 8 bases from V and 3 bases from J, the junction contained 3 bases not matched to a gene. Germline assignment: CDR1 MNHEY and CDR2 SVGAGI. CDR3 region: CASSDRYYGYTF. DNA for the CDR3: TGTGCCAGCTCGGACAGGTACTATGGCTACACCTTC.

V usage is TRBV11-2 and J usage is TRBJ1-5, with 7 bases that match TRBD1. Germline-derived CDR1 and CDR2 are SGHAT and FQNNGV. CDR3 length: 14 residues. The V and J ends lost 5 bases and 2 bases, in that order; junction bases with no gene match: 3. The CDR3 DNA is TGTGCCAGCAGCCGAACAGGGGGCAATCAGCCCCAGCATTTT. Translation: CASSRTGGNQPQHF.

The chain combines TRBV7-2 with TRBJ1-5, with a weak D call TRBD1 (5 bases). The CDR3 extends over 14 amino acids. The V end was cut by 3 bases, the J end by 1 base, with 7 bases between. Germline values: CDR1 SGHTA, CDR2 FQGNSA. The CDR3: CASSFQGSNQPQHF. For the CDR3, the DNA is TGTGCCAGCAGCTTTCAGGGAAGCAATCAGCCCCAGCATTTT.

The chain is built from TRBV6-2 or TRBV6-3 and TRBJ2-2; D is unclear. Germline CDR1 MNHEY, CDR2 SVGEGT. The CDR3 is 19 residues long. Trimming removed 6 bases at V and 0 bases at J, with 23 bases between. The CDR3 loop reads CASSLTEQDGPANTGELFF. The CDR3 nucleotides read TGTGCCAGCAGCCTCACAGAACAAGACGGTCCCGCGAACACCGGGGAGCTGTTTTTT.

This clone was seen a single time. V usage is TRBV7-8 and J usage is TRBJ2-1; D uncertain. There are 12 residues in the CDR3. The V gene lost 5 bases and the J gene lost 7 bases, with 9 bases spanning the gap. CDR1 is SGHVS, CDR2 FQNEAQ, per germline. The CDR3 region is CASSPAMNEQFF. DNA of the CDR3: TGTGCCAGCAGCCCCGCTATGAATGAGCAGTTCTTC.

This clone appeared a few times. The chain combines TRBV2 with TRBJ2-2; 9 bases agree with TRBD2. Unmatched junction bases numbered 4, after V lost 8 bases and J lost 3 bases. CDR3 length: 14 residues. Germline lookup yields CDR1 SNHLY and CDR2 FYNNEI. CDR3 bases: TGTGCCAGCGGTGCGGGGGGGTACACCGGGGAGCTGTTTTTT. Translating it yields CASGAGGYTGELFF. The full variable domain, rest sourced from reference TRBV2 and TRBJ2-2, is EPEVTQTPSHQVTQMGQEVILRCVPISNHLYFYWYRQILGQKVEFLVSFYNNEISEKSEIFDDQFSVERPDGSNFTLKIRSTKLEDSAMYFCASGAGGYTGELFFGEGSRLTVL.

The chain links TRBV29-1 to TRBJ2-5; weak D call: TRBD2 (6 bases). The length of the CDR3 is 12 residues. Between the trimmed V and J ends, which lost 5 bases and 5 bases, there was a span of 12 bases. CDR1 is SQVTM, CDR2 ANQGSEA, per germline. The CDR3 nucleotides read TGCAGCGTTTCTGGGGGGAGTGAGACCCAGTACTTC. Protein sequence: CSVSGGSETQYF.

The chain is built from TRBV5-5 and TRBJ2-1; the D gene is possibly TRBD1 (6 bases). The CDR3 length is 12 residues. Germline loops: CDR1 SGHKS, CDR2 YYEKEE (reference sequence). V was trimmed by 4 bases and J by 10 bases, leaving 12 bases between them. CDR3 residues: CASSQTTGEQFF. CDR3 coding DNA: TGTGCCAGCAGCCAGACCACAGGGGAGCAGTTCTTC.

This chain joins TRBV4-1 and TRBJ2-3; tentatively, D is TRBD1 (6 bases). The length of the CDR3 is 17 residues. The V gene's germline CDR1 is MGHRA and CDR2 YSYEKL. V was clipped by 0 bases and J by 3 bases, with 16 bases between them. The CDR3, as DNA: TGCGCCAGCAGCCAAGATGGGCAGGGGCGAATTACAGATACGCAGTATTTT. As protein: CASSQDGQGRITDTQYF.

The rearrangement joins TRBV7-9 to TRBJ2-6, with D tentatively TRBD2 (5 bases). There are 15 residues in the CDR3. V lost 4 bases to trimming and J lost 0 bases, with 7 bases between them. Germline V CDR1 and CDR2: SEHNR, FQNEAQ (reference sequence). In nucleotides, the CDR3 is TGTGCCAGCAGCTACGGAGGCTCTGGGGCCAACGTCCTGACTTTC. Encoded protein: CASSYGGSGANVLTF.